One and the same sample provided the 22 T cell receptor beta chains below, sequenced in a study of shared clonotypes between healthy human individuals. Clones were sequenced by immunoSEQ multiplex PCR, and TCRdb holds only the in-frame ones, with some missing. In the table there are 2,100,000 or so clones, around 95% of which are singletons. Sequencing input: naive CD4+ T cells sorted from blood. Regarding subset: CD45RA+ positively selected. These receptors were taken from a man between 18 and 29 years old in good health.

V usage is TRBV5-4 and J usage is TRBJ2-5, with a tentative D call TRBD1 (5 bases). Per the germline V gene, CDR1 is SGHNT and CDR2 is YYREEE (reference sequence). V dropped 4 bases and J dropped 4 bases, with 17 bases sitting between them. CDR3 length equals 15 residues. CDR3 in DNA: TGTGCCAGCAGCGGAAGCAAAGGGGCCCCAGAGACCCAGTACTTC. Translated: CASSGSKGAPETQYF.

To note about this clone: At the DNA level, this CDR3 is encoded by other sequences in the same sample as well. The chain couples TRBV2 to TRBJ2-3, with D maybe TRBD1 (6 bases). CDR3 length: 13 amino acids. From germline, CDR1 is SNHLY and CDR2 FYNNEI. Deletions cut 6 bases from V and 2 bases from J, with 9 bases between. CDR3: CASRGQFTDTQYF. The CDR3 bases are TGTGCCAGCAGGGGACAATTCACAGATACGCAGTATTTT. Full variable domain (rest looked up from reference TRBV2 and TRBJ2-3): EPEVTQTPSHQVTQMGQEVILRCVPISNHLYFYWYRQILGQKVEFLVSFYNNEISEKSEIFDDQFSVERPDGSNFTLKIRSTKLEDSAMYFCASRGQFTDTQYFGPGTRLTVL.

The chain is built from TRBV11-2 and TRBJ2-5; 14 bases are shared with TRBD2. The CDR3 totals 16 residues. Looked up from germline, CDR1 is SGHAT and CDR2 is FQNNGV. J gave up 6 bases and V 5 bases, and 8 bases lay outside the gene matches. This chain's CDR3 is CASSAPGLAGEKTQYF. The CDR3, as DNA: TGTGCCAGCAGCGCTCCGGGACTAGCGGGAGAAAAGACCCAGTACTTC.

For the CDR3, the DNA is TGTGCCAGTAGTATAGCCACAGCGAATTCACCCCTCCACTTT. Translation gives CASSIATANSPLHF. The chain joins TRBV19 to TRBJ1-6; D not resolved. Trimming shortened V by 1 base and J by 7 bases, and 8 bases separated the two germline ends. From germline, CDR1 is LNHDA and CDR2 SQIVND (reference sequence). The CDR3 covers 14 residues.

J is TRBJ1-5 and V is TRBV29-1; perhaps TRBD1 as D (5 bases). The CDR3 covers 12 residues. The germline V gene has CDR1 SQVTM and CDR2 ANQGSEA. The V and J ends lost 4 bases and 5 bases respectively, with 9 bases between them. CDR3 DNA sequence: TGCAGCGTTGGGGAAGGGGATCAGCCCCAGCATTTT. Protein sequence: CSVGEGDQPQHF.

The gene calls are TRBV15 and TRBJ1-1, with D possibly being TRBD1 (5 bases). Germline V gene sequence: CDR1 LNHNV, CDR2 YYDKDF (reference sequence). This CDR3 spans 18 amino acids. V was trimmed by 6 bases and J by 0 bases, leaving 23 bases between them. The CDR3 sequence is CATSDTEGTGRVNTEAFF. The CDR3 DNA follows: TGTGCCACCAGTGACACGGAGGGGACCGGACGGGTGAACACTGAAGCTTTCTTT.

The V call is TRBV18, the J call TRBJ2-3; D might be TRBD2 (5 bases). Trimming took off 3 bases at V and 4 bases at J, with 11 bases between the two ends. From germline, CDR1 is KGHSH and CDR2 LQKENI. CDR3 length equals 14 residues. The CDR3 DNA follows: TGTGCCAGCTCACCGCTACTAGTGGCAGATACGCAGTATTTT. Its translation: CASSPLLVADTQYF.

The V call is TRBV19, the J call TRBJ2-4; D may correspond to TRBD1 or TRBD2 (6 bases each). Trimming shortened V by 5 bases and J by 6 bases, and 14 bases separated the two germline ends. CDR3 length: 14 amino acids. The germline CDR1 and CDR2 sequences are LNHDA and SQIVND (reference sequence). CDR3 DNA: TGTGCCAGTAGTGCGGGACACCCAGTAAACATTCAGTACTTC. Protein product: CASSAGHPVNIQYF. Full variable domain (missing parts from reference TRBV19 and TRBJ2-4): DGGITQSPKYLFRKEGQNVTLSCEQNLNHDAMYWYRQDPGQGLRLIYYSQIVNDFQKGDIAEGYSVSREKKESFPLTVTSAQKNPTAFYLCASSAGHPVNIQYFGAGTRLSVL.

The chain combines TRBV11-3 with TRBJ1-2; the D gene is possibly TRBD1 (6 bases). Germline loops: CDR1 SGHNT, CDR2 YENEEA. V shed 1 base and J shed 4 bases, with 16 bases lying between them. This CDR3 comprises 16 residues. The CDR3, as DNA: TGTGCCAGCAGCTTAGGGACAGCTATTCCCGGCTATGGCTACACCTTC. Protein product: CASSLGTAIPGYGYTF. Looking up the rest from reference TRBV11-3 and TRBJ1-2 gives the full variable domain: EAGVVQSPRYKIIEKKQPVAFWCNPISGHNTLYWYLQNLGQGPELLIRYENEEAVDDSQLPKDRFSAERLKGVDSTLKIQPAELGDSAVYLCASSLGTAIPGYGYTFGSGTRLTVV.

This sequence joins TRBV6-5 and TRBJ2-5; D might be TRBD1 or TRBD2, each matching 5 bases. Trimming shortened V by 6 bases and J by 7 bases, and 15 bases separated the two germline ends. The CDR3 is 13 amino acids. Germline CDR1 MNHEY, CDR2 SVGAGI. The CDR3 region is CASSRTEGTTQYF. The CDR3 DNA reads TGTGCCAGCAGCCGAACTGAGGGGACGACCCAGTACTTC.

This sequence joins TRBV15 and TRBJ2-5, with 10 bases lining up with TRBD1. Germline V gene data show CDR1 as LNHNV and CDR2 as YYDKDF (reference sequence). J was trimmed by 7 bases and V by 1 base; bases with no gene match: 9. This CDR3 comprises 16 residues. CDR3 amino acids: CATSRAGTGVGGTQYF. For the CDR3, the DNA is TGTGCCACCAGCAGAGCCGGGACAGGGGTTGGAGGGACCCAGTACTTC.

The table lists this clone with a count of one. The rearrangement joins TRBV25-1 to TRBJ1-2; a weak D match, TRBD1 (6 bases). With 3 bases removed from V and 5 bases from J, the gap between germline ends came to 13 bases. The CDR3 runs to 14 residues. Per the germline V gene, CDR1 is MGHDK and CDR2 is SYGVNS. The CDR3 here is CASSEPGALYGYTF. CDR3 nucleotide sequence: TGTGCCAGCAGTGAGCCAGGGGCCCTTTATGGCTACACCTTC.

The chain has TRBV5-5 and TRBJ1-1; perhaps TRBD1 as D (5 bases). V dropped 2 bases and J dropped 4 bases, with 9 bases sitting between them. From germline, CDR1 is SGHKS and CDR2 YYEKEE (reference sequence). This CDR3 is 13 amino acids long. In DNA, the CDR3 is TGTGCCAGCAGCTTTCAGGGCCCCACTGAAGCTTTCTTT. It codes for CASSFQGPTEAFF. The complete variable domain, with remaining parts taken from reference TRBV5-5 and TRBJ1-1, reads DAGVTQSPTHLIKTRGQQVTLRCSPISGHKSVSWYQQVLGQGPQFIFQYYEKEERGRGNFPDRFSARQFPNYSSELNVNALLLGDSALYLCASSFQGPTEAFFGQGTRLTVV.

V is TRBV10-3 and J is TRBJ2-2; 11 nucleotides align to TRBD2. The germline V gene encodes CDR1 ENHRY and CDR2 SYGVKD. The CDR3 length is 15 residues. Unmatched junction bases numbered 9, after V lost 8 bases and J lost 7 bases. CDR3 in DNA: TGTGCCATCCCTCGTAGCGGGGGGGTAGGCGGGGAGCTGTTTTTT. It encodes CAIPRSGGVGGELFF.

The V gene is TRBV18, the J gene TRBJ2-1; D uncertain. The CDR3 spans 14 residues. V was pared by 0 bases and J by 4 bases, with 7 bases between. In germline, CDR1 is KGHSH, CDR2 LQKENI. CDR3 sequence (DNA): TGTGCCAGCTCACCACCAGTCCTATACAATGAGCAGTTCTTC. The encoded protein is CASSPPVLYNEQFF.

The chain uses TRBV2 and TRBJ1-3, with TRBD1 matching 9 bases. The CDR3 is 19 residues long. The germline CDR1 and CDR2 sequences are SNHLY and FYNNEI. Germline trimming cut 4 bases from V and 1 base from J; bases unmatched to any gene: 14. Written as DNA, the CDR3 is TGTGCCAGCAGTGTCCCGCCGGGACAGGGTGTACATTCTGGAAACACCATATATTTT. As protein: CASSVPPGQGVHSGNTIYF.

The gene calls are TRBV6-5 and TRBJ2-5; TRBD1 is a possible D gene (6 bases). V was pared by 6 bases and J by 1 base, with 12 bases between. The CDR3 has 14 amino acids. The germline gives CDR1 MNHEY, CDR2 SVGAGI. CDR3 DNA: TGTGCCAGCAGGAGACAGGCGTCCCAAGAGACCCAGTACTTC. It translates to CASRRQASQETQYF.

This chain joins TRBV7-9 and TRBJ1-4, with D possibly matching TRBD1 (6 bases). Per the germline V gene, CDR1 is SEHNR and CDR2 is FQNEAQ (reference sequence). The germline V and J ends were trimmed by 5 bases and 4 bases, with 17 bases remaining between them. CDR3 length: 16 amino acids. The CDR3 sequence is CASSTMGAGINEKLFF. CDR3 DNA: TGTGCCAGCAGCACAATGGGGGCAGGGATTAATGAAAAACTGTTTTTT.

The rearrangement links TRBV11-2 to TRBJ2-3; D gene uncertain. Germline assignment: CDR1 SGHAT and CDR2 FQNNGV. The CDR3 is made up of 11 amino acids. The V end was cut by 3 bases, the J end by 9 bases, with 7 bases between. The CDR3 DNA reads TGTGCCAGCAGCTTCTTGGGGACGCAGTATTTT. It translates to CASSFLGTQYF. Full variable domain (remainder filled in from reference TRBV11-2 and TRBJ2-3): EAGVAQSPRYKIIEKRQSVAFWCNPISGHATLYWYQQILGQGPKLLIQFQNNGVVDDSQLPKDRFSAERLKGVDSTLKIQPAKLEDSAVYLCASSFLGTQYFGPGTRLTVL.

This clone came up once. Other nucleotide sequences in the sample specify the same CDR3. The rearrangement links TRBV18 to TRBJ1-3; no reliable D call. Between the trimmed V and J ends, which lost 3 bases and 0 bases, there was a span of 3 bases. The V gene's germline CDR1 is KGHSH and CDR2 LQKENI. The CDR3 has 13 residues. The DNA of the CDR3 is TGTGCCAGCTCACCTTCCTCTGGAAACACCATATATTTT. Residues: CASSPSSGNTIYF.

The chain carries TRBV28 and TRBJ1-5; 8 nucleotides line up with TRBD1. Per the germline V gene, CDR1 is MDHEN and CDR2 is SYDVKM. Trimming at V came to 7 bases and at J to 10 bases, leaving 3 bases not matched to a gene. CDR3 size: 11 residues. CDR3 DNA: TGTGCCAGCATTGACAGGGGACCCCAGCATTTT. It specifies CASIDRGPQHF.

V and J are TRBV29-1 and TRBJ2-2; D may correspond to TRBD1 or TRBD2 (5 bases each). This CDR3 has 14 residues. Between the trimmed V and J ends, which lost 3 bases and 7 bases, there was a span of 15 bases. Germline V lookup: CDR1 SQVTM, CDR2 ANQGSEA. The CDR3 loop reads CSVDGARGLGELFF. The CDR3, as DNA: TGCAGCGTTGATGGGGCACGGGGTCTCGGGGAGCTGTTTTTT.